This T cell receptor beta chain was identified during a study of CD8 T cells in Susac syndrome. Random hexamers were used to reverse transcribe the RNA input (about 0.45 to 1 ug). Amplification of the TCR beta CDR3 was carried out by immunoSEQ multiplex PCR, which spanned a total of 54 Vbeta and 13 Jbeta segments. A single record per CDR3 protein comes from TCRdb applying MiXCR to the immunoSEQ multiplex PCR reads. The sample contains about 190,000 distinct CDR3 sequences, roughly 94% of which appear only once. Study-level findings and limits: The study conceded that relatively few individuals underwent its TCR sequencing and HLA analysis.

With 4 bases removed from V and 7 bases from J, the gap between germline ends came to 12 bases. Per the germline V gene, CDR1 is SGHRS and CDR2 is YFSETQ. This CDR3 region has 13 residues. On this clonotype: The antigen is not known.

The authors carried out high-throughput sequencing of TCR beta. They applied it to CD8+ and CD4+ T cells obtained from blood. Healthy donors served as age- and sex-matched controls. The TCR was taken from a human donor in good health. The specimen was CD4+ T cells from PBMCs. This rearrangement joins TRBV5-1 to TRBJ2-1; no definite D call. The CDR3 nucleotides read TGCGCCAGCAGCCGACCATTACAGAATGAGCAGTTCTTC. It encodes CASSRPLQNEQFF.